Presented here are 3 T cell receptor beta chains from one specimen sequenced in a study of OX40 agonist ivuxolimab in advanced cancers. Measured with immunoSEQ multiplex PCR; TCRdb has only the in-frame clones, and not every one. The sample yields around 64,000 clones, around 87% seen once. Sequenced material: CD4+ or CD8+ T cells sorted from blood, taken in a trial of the OX40 agonist ivuxolimab. The receptors originated from an adult with an advanced solid tumor such as melanoma, head and neck, liver or kidney cancer.

Written as DNA, the CDR3 is TGTGCCAGCAAAATGGCGGGAGGGCAAGTTGAGCAGTACTTC. Residues: CASKMAGGQVEQYF. V usage is TRBV7-2 and J usage is TRBJ2-7, with 9 positions matching TRBD2. The CDR3 runs to 14 residues. With V trimmed by 7 bases and J by 7 bases, 11 bases remained unmatched. Germline CDR1 is SGHTA and CDR2 is FQGNSA.

The rearrangement joins TRBV19 to TRBJ2-5; the match to TRBD1 covers 7 bases. The closer fit of TRBJ2-7 to the DNA end suggests the J call may be wrong. CDR1 and CDR2 from the germline V gene are LNHDA and SQIVND (reference sequence). The CDR3 sequence is 13 residues long. The CDR3 DNA reads as TGTGCCAGTAGATCGGGACAGTCCTACGAGCAGTACTTC. Translating gives CASRSGQSYEQYF.

The chain is built from TRBV4-3 and TRBJ2-3, with 7 nucleotides matching TRBD1. The CDR3 spans 16 residues. Trimming removed 3 bases from V and 2 bases from J; junction bases left unmatched: 8. Germline V lookup: CDR1 LGHNA, CDR2 YSLEER. The CDR3 loop is CASSHFHRGTTDTQYF. The CDR3 DNA follows: TGCGCCAGCAGCCACTTTCACAGGGGAACCACAGATACGCAGTATTTT.